This is a list of T cell receptor beta chains from one sample in a study of neoadjuvant anti-PD-1 for oral cavity cancer. Generated by immunoSEQ multiplex PCR, the TCRdb table keeps only in-frame clones and is missing some. The table shows 13,000 to 15,000 clones, with roughly 77% occurring only once. Material: PBMCs, obtained after nivolumab (anti-PD-1) treatment. The source of these receptors is a person between 40 and 85 years old with oral cavity squamous cell carcinoma. Each CDR3 is given with its conserved first and last residue. A D gene is named only where the DNA matches it firmly. A row's size may be missing; if present it is once, few, many or a size class.

TRBD2,TRBJ2-7,TRBV7-8,NA,CASSSRRLAGTHEQYF,TGTGCCAGCAGCTCCCGAAGACTAGCGGGAACCCACGAGCAGTACTTC
NA,TRBJ2-3,TRBV10-1,NA,CASSESTRQGYTDTQYF,TGCGCCAGCAGTGAGTCGACTCGGCAGGGGTACACAGATACGCAGTATTTT
NA,TRBJ1-2,TRBV6-5,NA,CASSYDGLYGYTF,TGTGCCAGCAGTTACGACGGCCTCTATGGCTACACCTTC
NA,TRBJ2-7,TRBV2,NA,CASSEVRSGPLLF,TGTGCCAGCAGTGAAGTCAGGAGTGGTCCCTTGCTCTTC
NA,TRBJ2-5,TRBV7-3,NA,CASSLNGAALETQYF,TGTGCCAGCAGCTTAAACGGGGCAGCACTAGAGACCCAGTACTTC
NA,TRBJ2-5,TRBV5-1,NA,CASSSGDQETQYF,TGCGCCAGCAGTTCCGGGGATCAGGAGACCCAGTACTTC
NA,TRBJ2-7,TRBV5-1,NA,CASSSDYEQYF,TGCGCCAGCAGCTCAGACTACGAGCAGTACTTC
TRBD2,TRBJ2-7,TRBV4-2,NA,CASSQVSGAGERWQQYF,TGTGCCAGCAGCCAAGTTAGCGGGGCGGGAGAAAGGTGGCAGCAGTACTTC
TRBD1,TRBJ1-5,TRBV2,NA,CASSWTGNDQPQHF,TGTGCCAGCAGTTGGACAGGGAACGATCAGCCCCAGCATTTT
NA,TRBJ2-2,TRBV5-4,NA,CAEGVTGELFF,TGTGCCGAGGGGGTCACCGGGGAGCTGTTTTTT
TRBD2,TRBJ2-7,TRBV5-1,once,CASRLAGTYEQYF,TGCGCCAGCAGACTAGCGGGGACCTACGAGCAGTACTTC
NA,TRBJ2-7,TRBV18,NA,CASTTVAESSYEQYF,TGTGCCAGCACTACGGTAGCCGAGAGTTCCTACGAGCAGTACTTC
NA,TRBJ2-5,TRBV5-6,NA,CASSRKGGETQYF,TGTGCCAGCAGCCGCAAGGGCGGGGAGACCCAGTACTTC
NA,TRBJ1-1,TRBV30,NA,CAWSKLREGTEAFF,TGTGCCTGGAGTAAACTAAGGGAGGGTACTGAAGCTTTCTTT
NA,TRBJ1-5,TRBV4-1,NA,CASSQEKGSPNQPQHF,TGCGCCAGCAGCCAAGAAAAGGGGAGCCCCAATCAGCCCCAGCATTTT
TRBD1,TRBJ2-6,TRBV7-8,NA,CASSLALLGGQAGPGANVLTF,TGTGCCAGCAGCTTAGCCCTCCTCGGGGGACAGGCTGGTCCTGGGGCCAACGTCCTGACTTTC
TRBD1,TRBJ2-1,TRBV7-9,NA,CASSPPWDSRSYNEQFF,TGTGCCAGCAGCCCCCCTTGGGACAGCCGCTCCTACAATGAGCAGTTCTTC
TRBD1,TRBJ1-5,TRBV18,NA,CASSPPGGNGQPQHF,TGTGCCAGCTCACCACCAGGGGGCAACGGGCAGCCCCAGCATTTT
NA,TRBJ1-2,TRBV7-2,NA,CASSLSFLRGYTF,TGTGCCAGCAGCTTAAGTTTCCTCCGGGGCTACACCTTC
TRBD2,TRBJ2-1,TRBV25-1,NA,CASSSGRAYNEQFF,TGTGCCAGCAGTAGCGGGAGAGCGTACAATGAGCAGTTCTTC
NA,TRBJ2-5,TRBV28,NA,CASSFPDGFEETQYF,TGTGCCAGCAGTTTTCCAGATGGATTCGAAGAGACCCAGTACTTC
TRBD2,TRBJ2-1,TRBV5-6,NA,CASSSRSGSTYNEQFF,TGTGCCAGCAGCTCTCGTAGCGGGAGTACCTACAATGAGCAGTTCTTC
NA,TRBJ1-2,TRBV7-9,NA,CASSPPGHSTGYTF,TGTGCCAGCAGCCCCCCGGGACACAGTACGGGCTACACCTTC
NA,TRBJ1-1,TRBV5-1,NA,CASSLSQDPSLNTEAFF,TGCGCCAGCAGCTTGTCACAGGATCCATCGTTGAACACTGAAGCTTTCTTT
NA,TRBJ2-7,TRBV7-9,NA,CASSTPGTQERVQYF,TGTGCCAGCAGCACCCCAGGGACCCAAGAACGGGTGCAGTACTTC
NA,TRBJ2-7,TRBV21-1,NA,CASSKEGESYEQYF,TGTGCCAGCAGCAAAGAAGGTGAGTCCTACGAGCAGTACTTC
TRBD1,TRBJ2-1,TRBV29-1,few,CSVDSGTGHYEQFF,TGCAGCGTTGATTCGGGGACAGGGCATTACGAGCAGTTCTTC
NA,TRBJ1-1,TRBV7-8,NA,CASSLDRSWGVLAYEAFF,TGTGCCAGCAGCTTAGACCGGTCCTGGGGGGTCCTGGCCTATGAAGCTTTCTTT
NA,TRBJ1-3,TRBV27,NA,CASSLGGSGNTIYF,TGTGCCAGCAGTTTAGGGGGTTCTGGAAACACCATATATTTT
NA,TRBJ1-2,TRBV6-5,NA,CASSQRGYGYTF,TGTGCCAGCAGTCAGAGAGGGTATGGCTACACCTTC
TRBD2,TRBJ2-5,TRBV7-9,NA,CASSPQAGAPSPETQYF,TGTGCCAGCAGCCCCCAAGCGGGGGCCCCCTCCCCAGAGACCCAGTACTTC
TRBD1,TRBJ1-3,TRBV7-9,NA,CASSLGGRDRRNTIYF,TGTGCCAGCAGCTTAGGGGGCCGGGACAGAAGAAACACCATATATTTT
TRBD1,TRBJ2-3,TRBV6-5,NA,CASSPNRGQDTQYF,TGTGCCAGCAGCCCCAACAGGGGGCAAGATACGCAGTATTTT
NA,TRBJ2-7,TRBV30,NA,CAWSVGFDGAYEQYF,TGTGCCTGGAGTGTGGGGTTCGACGGAGCCTACGAGCAGTACTTC
TRBD2,TRBJ2-5,TRBV5-1,NA,CASSPSGGPIQETQYF,TGCGCCAGCAGCCCTAGCGGGGGGCCCATCCAAGAGACCCAGTACTTC
NA,TRBJ2-1,TRBV5-4,NA,CASTVDRISYNEQFF,TGTGCCAGCACCGTCGACCGGATTTCCTACAATGAGCAGTTCTTC